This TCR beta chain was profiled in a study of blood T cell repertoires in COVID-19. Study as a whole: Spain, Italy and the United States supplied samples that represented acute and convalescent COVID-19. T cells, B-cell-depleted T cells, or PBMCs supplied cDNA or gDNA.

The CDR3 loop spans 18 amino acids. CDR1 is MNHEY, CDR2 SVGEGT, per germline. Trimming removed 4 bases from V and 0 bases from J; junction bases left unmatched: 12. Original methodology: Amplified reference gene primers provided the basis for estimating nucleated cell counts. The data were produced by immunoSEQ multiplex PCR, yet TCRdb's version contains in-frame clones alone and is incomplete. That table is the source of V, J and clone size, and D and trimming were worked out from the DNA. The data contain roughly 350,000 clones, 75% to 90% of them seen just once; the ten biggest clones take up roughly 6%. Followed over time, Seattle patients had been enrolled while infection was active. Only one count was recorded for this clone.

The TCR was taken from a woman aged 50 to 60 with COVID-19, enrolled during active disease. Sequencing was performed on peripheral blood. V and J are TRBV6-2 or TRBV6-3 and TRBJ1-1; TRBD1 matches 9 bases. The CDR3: CASSLFQGTGRMNTEAFF. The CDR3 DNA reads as TGTGCCAGCAGTTTGTTCCAGGGGACAGGGCGAATGAACACTGAAGCTTTCTTT.